A selection of T cell receptor beta chains follows, all from one sample in a study of graft-versus-host responses after intestinal transplantation. The protocol was immunoSEQ multiplex PCR, while the TCRdb copy is restricted to in-frame clones and leaves out a portion. This repertoire shows tens of thousands of clones, about 95% found once; its top ten account for 0.75% to 0.95%. This sample comprised PBMCs, obtained 16 days after intestinal transplant. These receptors all stem from a human patient who received an intestinal transplant, so some T cells may come from the graft donor. Both conserved end residues are part of each CDR3. The order of the fields is clone size, D gene, V gene, J gene, CDR3 DNA, CDR3 protein. D genes are given only for firm matches. Clone size is stated in some rows and not others, as once, few, many or a class when expanded.

abundance: NA
d_gene: TRBD2
v_gene: TRBV9
j_gene: TRBJ2-1
CDR3nt: TGTGCCAGCAGCGTAGACCCCACTTTTTGGCGGGAGTTGACCTACAATGAGCAGTTCTTC
CDR3aa: CASSVDPTFWRELTYNEQFF

abundance: NA
d_gene: TRBD2
v_gene: TRBV27
j_gene: TRBJ2-1
CDR3nt: TGTGCCAGCAGTCCCGGGACTAGCGGGAGGAATGAGCAGTTCTTC
CDR3aa: CASSPGTSGRNEQFF

abundance: NA
d_gene: NA
v_gene: TRBV11-2
j_gene: TRBJ2-2
CDR3nt: TGTGCCAGCAGCGTCCAGGGCCTTAACACCGGGGAGCTGTTTTTT
CDR3aa: CASSVQGLNTGELFF

abundance: NA
d_gene: NA
v_gene: TRBV19
j_gene: TRBJ2-3
CDR3nt: TGTGCCAGTAGTCCGACACTTCCTACTCCAGATACGCAGTATTTT
CDR3aa: CASSPTLPTPDTQYF

abundance: NA
d_gene: NA
v_gene: TRBV19
j_gene: TRBJ2-7
CDR3nt: TGTGCCAGTAGGACACGGACAGACAGTGCCCACGAGCAGTACTTC
CDR3aa: CASRTRTDSAHEQYF

abundance: NA
d_gene: NA
v_gene: TRBV9
j_gene: TRBJ1-4
CDR3nt: TGTGCCAGCAGCCCGAGGGGCAGGGGAGGAGAAAAACTGTTTTTT
CDR3aa: CASSPRGRGGEKLFF

abundance: NA
d_gene: TRBD2
v_gene: TRBV9
j_gene: TRBJ2-2
CDR3nt: TGTGCCAGCAGCGTGGCCGGGACTAGCGGGAGGTCCGGGGAGCTGTTTTTT
CDR3aa: CASSVAGTSGRSGELFF

abundance: NA
d_gene: NA
v_gene: TRBV2
j_gene: TRBJ2-2
CDR3nt: TGTGCCAGCGTGGGGGGTAAGACAGAAGCGAACACCGGGGAGCTGTTTTTT
CDR3aa: CASVGGKTEANTGELFF

abundance: NA
d_gene: NA
v_gene: TRBV9
j_gene: TRBJ2-2
CDR3nt: TGTGCCAGCAGCGCCACCCTAGTCAGGGAGCTGTTTTTT
CDR3aa: CASSATLVRELFF

abundance: once
d_gene: NA
v_gene: TRBV19
j_gene: TRBJ1-5
CDR3nt: TGTGCCAGTAGTGAAGGTAAGGGACAGCCCCAGCATTTT
CDR3aa: CASSEGKGQPQHF

abundance: NA
d_gene: TRBD1
v_gene: TRBV7-6
j_gene: TRBJ1-1
CDR3nt: TGTGCCAGCAGCTATCGACAGGGGTCCGAAGCTTTCTTT
CDR3aa: CASSYRQGSEAFF

abundance: NA
d_gene: NA
v_gene: TRBV27
j_gene: TRBJ2-7
CDR3nt: TGTGCCAGCAGTACCCAGGCTTACCCAAACGGGTGGTACGAGCAGTACTTC
CDR3aa: CASSTQAYPNGWYEQYF

abundance: NA
d_gene: NA
v_gene: TRBV28
j_gene: TRBJ2-7
CDR3nt: TGTGCCAGCAGTTTAGCCCGGATAGTCGAGCAGTACTTC
CDR3aa: CASSLARIVEQYF

abundance: NA
d_gene: TRBD2
v_gene: TRBV11-3
j_gene: TRBJ2-1
CDR3nt: TGTGCCAGCAGCTTAGTACTAGCGGGTGAGAATGAGCAGTTCTTC
CDR3aa: CASSLVLAGENEQFF

abundance: NA
d_gene: NA
v_gene: TRBV21-1
j_gene: TRBJ2-7
CDR3nt: TGTGCCAGCAGCAAAGAGGAGAGAGGACAGAGCTCCTACGAGCAGTACTTC
CDR3aa: CASSKEERGQSSYEQYF

abundance: NA
d_gene: TRBD1
v_gene: TRBV28
j_gene: TRBJ1-2
CDR3nt: TGTGCCAGCAGTTTATCCCCTGGACAGGGGGGTGGCTACACCTTC
CDR3aa: CASSLSPGQGGGYTF

abundance: NA
d_gene: NA
v_gene: TRBV25-1
j_gene: TRBJ1-1
CDR3nt: TGTGCCAGCAGGGGGGTATTGAACACTGAAGCTTTCTTT
CDR3aa: CASRGVLNTEAFF

abundance: few
d_gene: NA
v_gene: TRBV7-9
j_gene: TRBJ2-1
CDR3nt: TGTGCCAGCAGCTTAGCCAAAACTCCCTACAATGAGCAGTTCTTC
CDR3aa: CASSLAKTPYNEQFF

abundance: NA
d_gene: TRBD1
v_gene: TRBV7-3
j_gene: TRBJ1-2
CDR3nt: TGTGCCAGCAGCATGACCCGGGACAGGGAGGCGAATGGCTACACCTTC
CDR3aa: CASSMTRDREANGYTF

abundance: NA
d_gene: NA
v_gene: TRBV7-6
j_gene: TRBJ2-1
CDR3nt: TGTGCCAGCAGCCTACCCGTGGGGGAGATCTTCAATGAGCAGTTCTTC
CDR3aa: CASSLPVGEIFNEQFF

abundance: NA
d_gene: NA
v_gene: TRBV5-1
j_gene: TRBJ2-2
CDR3nt: TGCGCCAGCAGCTTGTTCCGAACGAAACGGGCCGGGGAGCTGTTTTTT
CDR3aa: CASSLFRTKRAGELFF

abundance: once
d_gene: TRBD2
v_gene: TRBV5-4
j_gene: TRBJ2-2
CDR3nt: TGTGCCAGCAGCCCCCGGACTAGCGGGAACACCGGGGAGCTGTTTTTT
CDR3aa: CASSPRTSGNTGELFF

abundance: NA
d_gene: NA
v_gene: TRBV5-6
j_gene: TRBJ2-1
CDR3nt: TGTGCCAGCAGCTTGGGGACTCACACTGAGCAGTTCTTC
CDR3aa: CASSLGTHTEQFF

abundance: NA
d_gene: TRBD1
v_gene: TRBV7-9
j_gene: TRBJ1-4
CDR3nt: TGTGCCAGCAGCTCTCGGACAGGCCCTTTAGGGGGGAAACTGTTTTTT
CDR3aa: CASSSRTGPLGGKLFF

abundance: NA
d_gene: NA
v_gene: TRBV19
j_gene: TRBJ2-3
CDR3nt: TGTGCCAGTAGTGATGACCGGGGCAGCACAGATACGCAGTATTTT
CDR3aa: CASSDDRGSTDTQYF

abundance: NA
d_gene: TRBD2
v_gene: TRBV6-6
j_gene: TRBJ2-7
CDR3nt: TGTGCCAGCAGTCCCCTGGGGACTAGCGGATACGAGCAGTACTTC
CDR3aa: CASSPLGTSGYEQYF

abundance: NA
d_gene: NA
v_gene: TRBV5-5
j_gene: TRBJ1-2
CDR3nt: TGTGCCAGCAGCTTGAGGGGATCCGACTATGGCTACACCTTC
CDR3aa: CASSLRGSDYGYTF

abundance: once
d_gene: NA
v_gene: TRBV5-6
j_gene: TRBJ2-5
CDR3nt: TGTGCCAGCCTGCAGGGGAGCGAAGAGACCCAGTACTTC
CDR3aa: CASLQGSEETQYF

abundance: NA
d_gene: NA
v_gene: TRBV28
j_gene: TRBJ1-3
CDR3nt: TGTGCCAGCAGTTTATTTCAGGTACCGGGAAACACCATATATTTT
CDR3aa: CASSLFQVPGNTIYF

abundance: NA
d_gene: NA
v_gene: TRBV7-7
j_gene: TRBJ2-7
CDR3nt: TGTGCTAGCAGCTTAGTCCCTGGGAGCCTCGTAGACGAGCAGTACTTC
CDR3aa: CASSLVPGSLVDEQYF

abundance: NA
d_gene: TRBD2
v_gene: TRBV28
j_gene: TRBJ2-2
CDR3nt: TGTGCCAGCAGTTTATCAACTAGCGGGAACACCGGGGAGCTGTTTTTT
CDR3aa: CASSLSTSGNTGELFF

abundance: NA
d_gene: NA
v_gene: TRBV18
j_gene: TRBJ1-6
CDR3nt: TGTGCCAGCTCACCTACAGGAGTCGATTCACCCCTCCACTTT
CDR3aa: CASSPTGVDSPLHF

abundance: NA
d_gene: NA
v_gene: TRBV28
j_gene: TRBJ2-7
CDR3nt: TGTGCCAGCAGTTTCGACAGTGGCGGTCGCTACGAGCAGTACTTC
CDR3aa: CASSFDSGGRYEQYF

abundance: NA
d_gene: TRBD2
v_gene: TRBV6-1
j_gene: TRBJ2-5
CDR3nt: TGTGCCAGCAGGGTAGCGGGAGGCTTAGAGACCCAGTACTTC
CDR3aa: CASRVAGGLETQYF

abundance: NA
d_gene: NA
v_gene: TRBV25-1
j_gene: TRBJ2-7
CDR3nt: TGTGCCAGCAGTGAGGTCGGGGGCGCATCCTACGAGCAGTACTTC
CDR3aa: CASSEVGGASYEQYF

abundance: NA
d_gene: NA
v_gene: TRBV4-2
j_gene: TRBJ1-2
CDR3nt: TGTGCCAGCAGCCAAGATCCCCTCCCCACAGGAAACTATGGCTACACCTTC
CDR3aa: CASSQDPLPTGNYGYTF

abundance: NA
d_gene: TRBD1
v_gene: TRBV19
j_gene: TRBJ1-5
CDR3nt: TGTGCCAGTGGAGACAGGGTTCTTGGTCAGCCCCAGCATTTT
CDR3aa: CASGDRVLGQPQHF

abundance: once
d_gene: NA
v_gene: TRBV28
j_gene: TRBJ2-2
CDR3nt: TGTGCCAGCAGTTCCTTGCGTCAGAACACCGGGGAGCTGTTTTTT
CDR3aa: CASSSLRQNTGELFF

abundance: NA
d_gene: TRBD2
v_gene: TRBV29-1
j_gene: TRBJ2-7
CDR3nt: TGCAGCGTTGAAGATCCTGGAGCGGGAGGCCTCTCCTACGAGCAGTACTTC
CDR3aa: CSVEDPGAGGLSYEQYF

abundance: NA
d_gene: NA
v_gene: TRBV4-1
j_gene: TRBJ2-1
CDR3nt: TGCGCCAGCAGCCAGTCTAGAAATTACAATGAGCAGTTCTTC
CDR3aa: CASSQSRNYNEQFF

abundance: NA
d_gene: NA
v_gene: TRBV6-5
j_gene: TRBJ2-7
CDR3nt: TGTGCCAGCAGTTACGGGGGAAATCGCGAGCAGTACTTC
CDR3aa: CASSYGGNREQYF

abundance: NA
d_gene: NA
v_gene: TRBV7-6
j_gene: TRBJ2-1
CDR3nt: TGTGCCAGCAGCTTAGCGCTTACAGGGGCGGGAATCTCCTACAATGAGCAGTTCTTC
CDR3aa: CASSLALTGAGISYNEQFF

abundance: NA
d_gene: TRBD1
v_gene: TRBV6-5
j_gene: TRBJ2-2
CDR3nt: TGTGCCAGCAGTTACGACAGGGACACCGGGGAGCTGTTTTTT
CDR3aa: CASSYDRDTGELFF

abundance: NA
d_gene: TRBD2
v_gene: TRBV5-6
j_gene: TRBJ2-3
CDR3nt: TGTGCCAGCAGCTTAGGACTAGCGGGAAACACAGATACGCAGTATTTT
CDR3aa: CASSLGLAGNTDTQYF

abundance: NA
d_gene: NA
v_gene: TRBV27
j_gene: TRBJ1-1
CDR3nt: TGTGCCAGCAGTTTAGCGACAGAGAACACTGAAGCTTTCTTT
CDR3aa: CASSLATENTEAFF

abundance: NA
d_gene: NA
v_gene: TRBV4-1
j_gene: TRBJ1-6
CDR3nt: TGCGCCAGCAGCCAAGTCGCCAGGCTCCTCTCCTATAATTCACCCCTCCACTTT
CDR3aa: CASSQVARLLSYNSPLHF

abundance: NA
d_gene: NA
v_gene: TRBV4-3
j_gene: TRBJ2-1
CDR3nt: TGCGCCAGCAGCCAAGATTGGGGATTGGTTGAGCAGTTCTTC
CDR3aa: CASSQDWGLVEQFF

abundance: NA
d_gene: NA
v_gene: TRBV27
j_gene: TRBJ2-7
CDR3nt: TGTGCCAGCAGTTTAGGACAGAGGCCCTCCTACGAGCAGTACTTC
CDR3aa: CASSLGQRPSYEQYF

abundance: NA
d_gene: NA
v_gene: TRBV5-1
j_gene: TRBJ2-6
CDR3nt: TGCGCCAGCACATCCGGCCCAGTAGAAAAAAGCTCTGGGGCCAACGTCCTGACTTTC
CDR3aa: CASTSGPVEKSSGANVLTF

abundance: NA
d_gene: NA
v_gene: TRBV6-6
j_gene: TRBJ1-1
CDR3nt: TGTGCCAGCAGTTACTCTCAGTATGCGGCTTTCTTT
CDR3aa: CASSYSQYAAFF

abundance: NA
d_gene: TRBD2
v_gene: TRBV6-6
j_gene: TRBJ2-1
CDR3nt: TGTGCCAGCAGTTTTGGACTAGCAGTTGAGCAGTTCTTC
CDR3aa: CASSFGLAVEQFF

abundance: NA
d_gene: TRBD1
v_gene: TRBV27
j_gene: TRBJ2-7
CDR3nt: TGTGCCAGCAGTCAGGACAGGGCCAACTACGAGCAGTACTTC
CDR3aa: CASSQDRANYEQYF

abundance: NA
d_gene: NA
v_gene: TRBV27
j_gene: TRBJ2-7
CDR3nt: TGTGCCAGCAGTTTCGGGGCGGCTAGCTCCTACGAGCAGTACTTC
CDR3aa: CASSFGAASSYEQYF

abundance: NA
d_gene: NA
v_gene: TRBV23-1
j_gene: TRBJ2-1
CDR3nt: TGCGCCAGCAGTCAACCACGACTTTCTCACTCCTACAATGAGCAGTTCTTC
CDR3aa: CASSQPRLSHSYNEQFF

abundance: NA
d_gene: NA
v_gene: TRBV30
j_gene: TRBJ2-5
CDR3nt: TGTGCCTGGAGTTCGAACAGGGCTCTGTACTTC
CDR3aa: CAWSSNRALYF